Listed below are T cell receptor beta chains from one sample, sequenced in a study of blood T cell repertoires in COVID-19. Generated by immunoSEQ multiplex PCR, the TCRdb table keeps only in-frame clones and is missing some. This sample has almost 500,000 clones, with 80% to 90% found just once. The sequenced material came from PBMCs or T cells enriched from blood (not recorded which). The receptor source for this set is a woman in her sixties or seventies who had recovered from COVID-19. Both conserved end residues are part of each CDR3. Fields, in order: D gene, J gene, V gene, clone size, CDR3 protein, CDR3 DNA. D genes are given only for firm matches. Not every row has a clone size; where given, it reads once, few, many or a size class.

D gene: NA
J gene: TRBJ2-2
V gene: TRBV19
clone size: once
CDR3 protein: CASSMLRAGELFF
CDR3 DNA: TGTGCCAGTAGTATGTTGCGGGCCGGGGAGCTGTTTTTT

D gene: NA
J gene: TRBJ2-5
V gene: TRBV14
clone size: NA
CDR3 protein: CASSQDAGYQETQYF
CDR3 DNA: TGTGCCAGCAGCCAAGACGCCGGGTATCAAGAGACCCAGTACTTC

D gene: NA
J gene: TRBJ2-2
V gene: TRBV10-2
clone size: NA
CDR3 protein: CASSEFNRAGELFF
CDR3 DNA: TGCGCCAGCAGTGAGTTCAACAGGGCCGGGGAGCTGTTTTTT

D gene: NA
J gene: TRBJ2-6
V gene: TRBV9
clone size: NA
CDR3 protein: CASSVGGQTGANVLTF
CDR3 DNA: TGTGCCAGCAGCGTAGGCGGACAGACTGGGGCCAACGTCCTGACTTTC

D gene: NA
J gene: TRBJ2-6
V gene: TRBV30
clone size: NA
CDR3 protein: CALSAVFHRGANVLTF
CDR3 DNA: TGTGCCCTTTCAGCGGTTTTTCACCGGGGGGCCAACGTCCTGACTTTC

D gene: NA
J gene: TRBJ1-5
V gene: TRBV2
clone size: once
CDR3 protein: CASMPQGSQPQHF
CDR3 DNA: TGTGCCAGCATGCCACAGGGATCCCAGCCCCAGCATTTT

D gene: NA
J gene: TRBJ1-1
V gene: TRBV6-5
clone size: NA
CDR3 protein: CASSDSRTEAFF
CDR3 DNA: TGTGCCAGCAGCGACTCGAGGACTGAAGCTTTCTTT

D gene: TRBD1
J gene: TRBJ1-1
V gene: TRBV5-1
clone size: NA
CDR3 protein: CASRRAGGAPSTEAFF
CDR3 DNA: TGCGCCAGCAGAAGAGCAGGGGGTGCCCCGAGCACTGAAGCTTTCTTT

D gene: NA
J gene: TRBJ2-1
V gene: TRBV5-3
clone size: once
CDR3 protein: CARSLVRGEKYNEQFF
CDR3 DNA: TGTGCCAGAAGCCTGGTAAGGGGCGAAAAGTACAATGAGCAGTTCTTC

D gene: TRBD2
J gene: TRBJ2-7
V gene: TRBV5-5
clone size: NA
CDR3 protein: CASSFFPGGTYEQYF
CDR3 DNA: TGTGCCAGCAGCTTTTTCCCGGGGGGGACCTACGAGCAGTACTTC

D gene: TRBD1
J gene: TRBJ2-7
V gene: TRBV5-1
clone size: NA
CDR3 protein: CASSLRSGTGSYYEQYF
CDR3 DNA: TGCGCCAGCAGCTTACGGAGTGGGACAGGGAGCTACTACGAGCAGTACTTC

D gene: NA
J gene: TRBJ1-2
V gene: TRBV6-1
clone size: few
CDR3 protein: CASSPTNGGRTF
CDR3 DNA: TGTGCCAGCAGCCCGACGAACGGGGGACGCACCTTC

D gene: TRBD1
J gene: TRBJ1-2
V gene: TRBV9
clone size: NA
CDR3 protein: CASSARQGYNGYTF
CDR3 DNA: TGTGCCAGCAGCGCTAGACAGGGTTATAATGGCTACACCTTC

D gene: TRBD2
J gene: TRBJ2-7
V gene: TRBV5-1
clone size: NA
CDR3 protein: CASSTDLAGGQEQYF
CDR3 DNA: TGCGCCAGCAGCACAGATCTAGCGGGGGGCCAAGAGCAGTACTTC

D gene: NA
J gene: TRBJ1-1
V gene: TRBV4-2
clone size: NA
CDR3 protein: CASSQRVGATEAFF
CDR3 DNA: TGTGCCAGCAGCCAAAGAGTGGGCGCCACTGAAGCTTTCTTT

D gene: TRBD1
J gene: TRBJ2-1
V gene: TRBV11-2
clone size: NA
CDR3 protein: CASSFRGDRGTDEQFF
CDR3 DNA: TGTGCCAGCAGCTTTCGTGGAGACAGGGGTACGGATGAGCAGTTCTTC

D gene: NA
J gene: TRBJ2-5
V gene: TRBV25-1
clone size: NA
CDR3 protein: CASSAGLKETQYF
CDR3 DNA: TGTGCCAGCAGTGCGGGACTCAAAGAGACCCAGTACTTC

D gene: TRBD1
J gene: TRBJ1-1
V gene: TRBV5-1
clone size: NA
CDR3 protein: CASSFGTVMNGWMNTEAFF
CDR3 DNA: TGCGCCAGCAGCTTTGGGACAGTGATGAATGGTTGGATGAACACTGAAGCTTTCTTT

D gene: NA
J gene: TRBJ2-2
V gene: TRBV9
clone size: NA
CDR3 protein: CASSVPGNTGELFF
CDR3 DNA: TGTGCCAGCAGCGTCCCGGGGAACACCGGGGAGCTGTTTTTT

D gene: NA
J gene: TRBJ1-5
V gene: TRBV10-3
clone size: NA
CDR3 protein: CAISELEQPQHF
CDR3 DNA: TGTGCCATCAGTGAGCTGGAGCAGCCCCAGCATTTT

D gene: NA
J gene: TRBJ1-4
V gene: TRBV2
clone size: NA
CDR3 protein: CAIMTGTNEKLFF
CDR3 DNA: TGTGCCATTATGACTGGAACTAATGAAAAACTGTTTTTT

D gene: NA
J gene: TRBJ2-1
V gene: TRBV27
clone size: NA
CDR3 protein: CASSPDNEQFF
CDR3 DNA: TGTGCCAGCAGTCCGGACAATGAGCAGTTCTTC

D gene: NA
J gene: TRBJ2-4
V gene: TRBV5-4
clone size: NA
CDR3 protein: CASSSLVDSHIQYF
CDR3 DNA: TGTGCCAGCAGCTCATTAGTAGACAGTCACATTCAGTACTTC

D gene: NA
J gene: TRBJ1-1
V gene: TRBV5-1
clone size: NA
CDR3 protein: CASVGGDTEAFF
CDR3 DNA: TGCGCCAGCGTGGGGGGTGATACTGAAGCTTTCTTT

D gene: TRBD2
J gene: TRBJ2-1
V gene: TRBV3-1/TRBV3-2
clone size: NA
CDR3 protein: CASSPGTSGGARNEQFF
CDR3 DNA: TGTGCCAGCAGCCCCGGGACTAGCGGGGGGGCCAGGAATGAGCAGTTCTTC

D gene: NA
J gene: TRBJ2-7
V gene: TRBV5-1
clone size: NA
CDR3 protein: CASSPGPQGPYEQYF
CDR3 DNA: TGCGCCAGCAGCCCGGGCCCTCAGGGGCCCTACGAGCAGTACTTC

D gene: TRBD1
J gene: TRBJ2-7
V gene: TRBV19
clone size: NA
CDR3 protein: CASSRTGDSSYEQYF
CDR3 DNA: TGTGCCAGTAGTAGGACAGGGGACAGCTCCTACGAGCAGTACTTC

D gene: NA
J gene: TRBJ2-1
V gene: TRBV27
clone size: NA
CDR3 protein: CASSRTSGSYNEQFF
CDR3 DNA: TGTGCCAGCAGCCGTACTAGTGGCTCCTACAATGAGCAGTTCTTC

D gene: NA
J gene: TRBJ1-1
V gene: TRBV3-1/TRBV3-2
clone size: NA
CDR3 protein: CASSQGFWGLEAFF
CDR3 DNA: TGTGCCAGCAGCCAGGGCTTCTGGGGGCTTGAAGCTTTCTTT

D gene: NA
J gene: TRBJ1-2
V gene: TRBV30
clone size: once
CDR3 protein: CAWDTVKGYTF
CDR3 DNA: TGTGCCTGGGACACGGTCAAAGGCTACACCTTC

D gene: TRBD1
J gene: TRBJ2-7
V gene: TRBV2
clone size: NA
CDR3 protein: CASSVNPGQAISYEQYF
CDR3 DNA: TGTGCCAGCAGTGTTAACCCGGGACAGGCTATCTCCTACGAGCAGTACTTC

D gene: TRBD1
J gene: TRBJ1-5
V gene: TRBV2
clone size: once
CDR3 protein: CASQPGTVGNQPQHF
CDR3 DNA: TGTGCCAGCCAGCCCGGGACAGTGGGCAATCAGCCCCAGCATTTT

D gene: NA
J gene: TRBJ2-1
V gene: TRBV6-5
clone size: NA
CDR3 protein: CASSRAGNEQFF
CDR3 DNA: TGTGCCAGCAGTCGGGCGGGGAATGAGCAGTTCTTC

D gene: TRBD2
J gene: TRBJ2-3
V gene: TRBV29-1
clone size: NA
CDR3 protein: CSVDSGGAKDTQYF
CDR3 DNA: TGCAGCGTTGATAGCGGGGGGGCGAAAGATACGCAGTATTTT

D gene: NA
J gene: TRBJ1-6
V gene: TRBV9
clone size: NA
CDR3 protein: CASSVDGYNSPLHF
CDR3 DNA: TGTGCCAGCAGCGTAGACGGTTATAATTCACCCCTCCACTTT

D gene: NA
J gene: TRBJ1-5
V gene: TRBV21-1
clone size: NA
CDR3 protein: CASSKVGQGYSNQPQHF
CDR3 DNA: TGTGCCAGCAGCAAAGTGGGACAGGGGTATAGCAATCAGCCCCAGCATTTT

D gene: NA
J gene: TRBJ1-5
V gene: TRBV27
clone size: NA
CDR3 protein: CASSLRPFNQPQHF
CDR3 DNA: TGTGCCAGCAGTTTGCGGCCTTTTAATCAGCCCCAGCATTTT

D gene: TRBD1
J gene: TRBJ1-2
V gene: TRBV12-5
clone size: once
CDR3 protein: CASGATGSKANYGYTF
CDR3 DNA: TGTGCTAGTGGGGCGACAGGGAGTAAAGCTAACTATGGCTACACCTTC

D gene: TRBD1
J gene: TRBJ2-2
V gene: TRBV5-1
clone size: once
CDR3 protein: CASSLRPQGEGNTGELFF
CDR3 DNA: TGCGCCAGCAGCCTTCGACCGCAGGGGGAAGGGAACACCGGGGAGCTGTTTTTT

D gene: NA
J gene: TRBJ1-4
V gene: TRBV2
clone size: NA
CDR3 protein: CASSEAAGSGEKLFF
CDR3 DNA: TGTGCCAGCAGTGAAGCGGCAGGATCAGGCGAAAAACTGTTTTTT

D gene: NA
J gene: TRBJ2-7
V gene: TRBV5-1
clone size: NA
CDR3 protein: CASSLLWQGLDEQYF
CDR3 DNA: TGCGCCAGCAGCTTGTTGTGGCAGGGTCTCGACGAGCAGTACTTC

D gene: NA
J gene: TRBJ1-2
V gene: TRBV12-5
clone size: NA
CDR3 protein: CASGLVGLQGPYGGYTF
CDR3 DNA: TGTGCTAGTGGTTTGGTGGGCCTCCAGGGGCCCTACGGGGGCTACACCTTC

D gene: NA
J gene: TRBJ2-3
V gene: TRBV12-2
clone size: NA
CDR3 protein: CASRRFRNSYTDTQYF
CDR3 DNA: TGTGCAAGTCGTCGTTTCCGGAACAGCTACACAGATACGCAGTATTTT

D gene: TRBD1
J gene: TRBJ1-2
V gene: TRBV4-1
clone size: NA
CDR3 protein: CASSQGGQGSNYGYTF
CDR3 DNA: TGCGCCAGCAGCCAAGGCGGACAGGGCAGTAACTATGGCTACACCTTC

D gene: NA
J gene: TRBJ2-7
V gene: TRBV19
clone size: NA
CDR3 protein: CATSPGAYEQYF
CDR3 DNA: TGTGCCACTTCCCCCGGAGCCTACGAGCAGTACTTC

D gene: TRBD1
J gene: TRBJ1-1
V gene: TRBV13
clone size: NA
CDR3 protein: CASSYRRQGNTEAFF
CDR3 DNA: TGTGCCAGCAGCTACCGGAGACAGGGGAACACTGAAGCTTTCTTT

D gene: NA
J gene: TRBJ1-1
V gene: TRBV29-1
clone size: NA
CDR3 protein: CSVVDTVLGTEAFF
CDR3 DNA: TGCAGCGTTGTGGACACCGTATTGGGGACTGAAGCTTTCTTT

D gene: TRBD1
J gene: TRBJ1-6
V gene: TRBV2
clone size: once
CDR3 protein: CASSESGWDRALHF
CDR3 DNA: TGTGCCAGCAGTGAAAGTGGATGGGACAGAGCCCTCCACTTT

D gene: NA
J gene: TRBJ1-1
V gene: TRBV19
clone size: NA
CDR3 protein: CASSITGNTEAFF
CDR3 DNA: TGTGCCAGTAGTATAACAGGAAACACTGAAGCTTTCTTT

D gene: NA
J gene: TRBJ2-2
V gene: TRBV18
clone size: NA
CDR3 protein: CASSPPNTNTGELFF
CDR3 DNA: TGTGCCAGCTCACCACCGAACACGAACACCGGGGAGCTGTTTTTT

D gene: TRBD1
J gene: TRBJ2-5
V gene: TRBV18
clone size: NA
CDR3 protein: CASSRTGALQETQYF
CDR3 DNA: TGTGCCAGCTCACGGACAGGGGCTCTTCAAGAGACCCAGTACTTC